This TCR beta chain was recorded in a study of T cell repertoires in cytomegalovirus infection. The CDR3 is 16 amino acids. Per germline, CDR1 LNHDA and CDR2 SQIVND (reference sequence). V shed 5 bases, J shed 0 bases, and the junction held 7 bases outside the gene matches. On this clonotype: The antigen is unknown.

Study-level findings and limits: Identification of carriers of CMV plus the relevant HLA was performed using cumulative public TCR beta family frequency.

In TCRdb, the reads were re-called with MiXCR into one record per CDR3 protein. The data show approximately 910,000 distinct CDR3 sequences, around a third seen once. The origin of this receptor is a human donor in good health (CMV status not recorded). Some clones in this sample may be carry-over from other donors' samples. The chain joins TRBV19 to TRBJ2-1, with 7 bases fitting TRBD2. Source: cultured CD8+ T cells from PBMCs, taken from culture after CMV antigen stimulation. The CDR3 DNA is TGTGCCAGTAGTTTCGTTCGGGGGGTCTCCTACAATGAGCAGTTCTTC. This gives the protein CASSFVRGVSYNEQFF.